This T cell receptor beta chain is drawn from a study of shared clonotypes between healthy human individuals. Naive-designated CD8 cells lacked CD45RO, were positively enriched for CCR7, and omitted terminally differentiated effector memory CD45RA+ cells. The method was immunoSEQ multiplex PCR; TCRdb's version includes in-frame clones alone and lacks a portion of them. Here the sample spans over 750,000 clones, about 97% being singletons. Trimming shortened V by 2 bases and J by 2 bases, and 9 bases separated the two germline ends. Germline V gene data show CDR1 as KGHSH and CDR2 as LQKENI. This CDR3 spans 14 amino acids.

V usage is TRBV18 and J usage is TRBJ1-1, with D possibly being TRBD1 (5 bases). The specimen sequenced was naive CD8+ T cells sorted from blood. The clonotype comes from a man aged 25 to 40 in good health. This CDR3 reads CASSPGARNTEAFF. The CDR3 DNA follows: TGTGCCAGCTCACCAGGGGCTCGAAACACTGAAGCTTTCTTT.